This is a list of T cell receptor beta chains from one sample in a study of cytotoxic CD8 clonotypes in ibrutinib-treated CLL. Clones were sequenced by immunoSEQ multiplex PCR, and TCRdb holds only the in-frame ones, with some missing. This table holds 25,000 to 35,000 clones, approximately 85% found once. The sequences come from PBMCs, collected after 24 months of ibrutinib treatment. The receptors derive from a human donor with chronic lymphocytic leukemia. The CDR3 runs from the conserved cysteine through the conserved F or W. Each record gives: clone size, J gene, D gene, CDR3 length, V gene, CDR3 protein, CDR3 DNA. D genes are given only for firm matches. Size is omitted from some rows. Given values are once, few, many or a class for expanded clones.

>.|TRBJ1-2|.|15|TRBV19
CASSISQAANYGYTF
TGTGCCAGTAGTATAAGTCAGGCGGCTAACTATGGCTACACCTTC
>.|TRBJ1-5|TRBD1|14|TRBV2
CASTTTGGGQPQHF
TGTGCCAGCACCACAACAGGGGGCGGTCAGCCCCAGCATTTT
>.|TRBJ1-5|.|12|TRBV2
CASTRTDQPQHF
TGTGCCAGCACCAGGACAGATCAGCCCCAGCATTTT
>.|TRBJ2-5|.|16|TRBV11-2
CASSGGGWDSQETQYF
TGTGCCAGCAGCGGAGGGGGCTGGGACAGCCAAGAGACCCAGTACTTC
>.|TRBJ2-5|.|11|TRBV2
CASSEHPPEYF
TGTGCCAGCAGTGAACATCCCCCCGAGTACTTC
>.|TRBJ2-7|TRBD1|15|TRBV11-2
CASRNAGTGRYEQYF
TGTGCCAGCAGAAACGCCGGGACAGGGCGCTACGAGCAGTACTTC
>once|TRBJ2-5|.|13|TRBV4-1
CASSQAGGETQYF
TGCGCCAGCAGCCAAGCCGGGGGAGAGACCCAGTACTTC
>.|TRBJ2-1|TRBD1|16|TRBV5-1
CASSLGFDRAYNEQFF
TGCGCCAGCAGCTTGGGGTTTGACAGGGCCTACAATGAGCAGTTCTTC
>once|TRBJ1-2|.|12|TRBV7-9
CASSYNVGGYTF
TGTGCCAGCAGCTATAATGTGGGTGGCTACACCTTC
>.|TRBJ2-1|TRBD1|17|TRBV7-8
CASSLEAGQGIYNEQFF
TGTGCCAGCAGCTTAGAAGCGGGACAGGGGATTTACAATGAGCAGTTCTTC
>.|TRBJ2-1|TRBD2|18|TRBV11-3
CASSSGLAGGPEYNEQFF
TGTGCCAGCAGCTCTGGACTAGCGGGGGGCCCTGAATACAATGAGCAGTTCTTC
>.|TRBJ2-5|TRBD1|11|TRBV27
CPRDSQETQYF
TGTCCTAGGGACAGCCAAGAGACCCAGTACTTC
>.|TRBJ1-1|.|16|TRBV7-2
CASSPRGRKMNTEAFF
TGTGCCAGCAGCCCCCGGGGGCGTAAAATGAACACTGAAGCTTTCTTT
>.|TRBJ2-7|TRBD1|12|TRBV6-6
CASRTGAYEQYF
TGTGCCAGCAGGACAGGGGCCTACGAGCAGTACTTC
>.|TRBJ2-7|TRBD2|14|TRBV7-9
CASSSRGGLGEQYF
TGTGCCAGCAGCTCTCGGGGGGGCCTAGGCGAGCAGTACTTC
>.|TRBJ1-2|.|11|TRBV4-1
CASSQGSGYTF
TGCGCCAGCAGCCAAGGAAGTGGCTACACCTTC
>.|TRBJ1-1|.|11|TRBV2
CASSRETEAFF
TGTGCCAGCAGTCGGGAAACAGAAGCTTTCTTT
>.|TRBJ1-5|.|14|TRBV6-5
CASSSGNHNQPQHF
TGTGCCAGCAGTTCTGGCAATCACAATCAGCCCCAGCATTTT
>once|TRBJ2-3|.|14|TRBV6-5
CASSYSGFVGTQYF
TGTGCCAGCAGTTACTCTGGATTCGTCGGGACGCAGTATTTT
>once|TRBJ2-7|TRBD2|14|TRBV7-6
CASSSRGVPYEQYF
TGTGCCAGCAGCTCCCGGGGGGTTCCCTACGAGCAGTACTTC
>.|TRBJ2-5|.|12|TRBV29-1
CSVDMNEETQYF
TGCAGCGTTGACATGAATGAAGAGACCCAGTACTTC
>.|TRBJ2-3|.|17|TRBV14
CASSQGVGQGGRNTQYF
TGTGCCAGCAGCCAAGGAGTCGGGCAGGGGGGACGAAATACGCAGTATTTT
>.|TRBJ1-1|.|14|TRBV6-1
CASSAGEYSAEAFF
TGTGCCAGCAGTGCAGGGGAATATAGCGCTGAAGCTTTCTTT
>few|TRBJ2-7|TRBD1|12|TRBV30
CALGQNSYEQYF
TGTGCCTTGGGACAGAATTCCTACGAGCAGTACTTC
>.|TRBJ1-1|.|13|TRBV5-1
CASSSGLNTEAFF
TGCGCCAGCAGCTCCGGGCTGAACACTGAAGCTTTCTTT
>few|TRBJ1-1|.|14|TRBV29-1
CSVELFQGGTEAFF
TGCAGCGTTGAACTTTTTCAGGGAGGCACTGAAGCTTTCTTT
>.|TRBJ2-1|.|10|TRBV20-1
CSAYRDEQFF
TGCAGTGCTTACCGTGATGAGCAGTTCTTC
>few|TRBJ2-3|TRBD2|14|TRBV19
CASSTSGLADTQYF
TGTGCCAGTAGTACCTCAGGACTAGCAGATACGCAGTATTTT
>.|TRBJ1-4|TRBD1|17|TRBV18
CASSPGTGQTLGEKLFF
TGTGCCAGCTCACCCGGGACAGGGCAAACCTTGGGCGAAAAACTGTTTTTT
>once|TRBJ1-2|.|13|TRBV7-3
CASSQGAGDGYTF
TGTGCCAGCAGCCAAGGGGCGGGGGATGGCTACACCTTC
>.|TRBJ1-2|.|11|TRBV20-1
CTPWGIDGYTF
TGCACCCCTTGGGGGATTGATGGCTACACCTTC
>.|TRBJ1-5|.|16|TRBV19
CASSIGVPVGNQPQHF
TGTGCCAGTAGTATTGGGGTCCCGGTCGGCAATCAGCCCCAGCATTTT
>.|TRBJ1-1|.|14|TRBV5-5
CASSFRLMNTEAFF
TGTGCCAGCAGCTTTAGACTCATGAACACTGAAGCTTTCTTT
>.|TRBJ2-5|TRBD1|14|TRBV28
CASARTGKMETQYF
TGTGCCAGCGCTCGGACAGGGAAGATGGAGACCCAGTACTTC
>.|TRBJ2-2|.|14|TRBV7-7
CASSHGRGAGELFF
TGTGCTAGCAGCCACGGACGGGGTGCGGGGGAGCTGTTTTTT
>.|TRBJ2-7|.|15|TRBV6-5
CASSSDRDWSYEQYF
TGTGCCAGCAGCAGCGACAGGGACTGGTCCTACGAGCAGTACTTC
>few|TRBJ1-1|TRBD1|15|TRBV7-3
CASSLSGTGNTEAFF
TGTGCCAGCAGCTTATCCGGGACAGGGAACACTGAAGCTTTCTTT
>.|TRBJ2-1|.|13|TRBV6-1
CASSNRALNEQFF
TGTGCCAGCAGTAATAGGGCACTCAATGAGCAGTTCTTC
>medium-sized|TRBJ2-5|TRBD1|15|TRBV13
CASSNNRGLLETQYF
TGTGCCAGCAGCAACAACAGGGGGCTTTTAGAGACCCAGTACTTC
>.|TRBJ1-6|.|15|TRBV4-1
CASSQEGGSNSPLHF
TGCGCCAGCAGCCAAGAAGGTGGGAGTAATTCACCCCTCCACTTT
>.|TRBJ2-7|TRBD1|14|TRBV5-1
CASSSDRNPYEQYF
TGCGCCAGCAGCTCGGACAGGAACCCCTACGAGCAGTACTTC
>.|TRBJ2-3|.|15|TRBV5-1
CASSLASPTVDTQYF
TGCGCCAGCAGCTTGGCCAGCCCCACAGTGGATACGCAGTATTTT
>.|TRBJ2-1|TRBD1|15|TRBV27
CASSPWTGGSNEQFF
TGTGCCAGCAGTCCTTGGACAGGGGGCTCTAATGAGCAGTTCTTC
>.|TRBJ2-7|TRBD1|15|TRBV18
CASSPQGGARYEQYF
TGTGCCAGCTCACCACAAGGGGGCGCAAGGTACGAGCAGTACTTC
>few|TRBJ2-7|.|14|TRBV2
CASYTGRRPYEQYF
TGTGCCAGCTACACCGGGCGGAGACCTTACGAGCAGTACTTC
>.|TRBJ2-7|.|13|TRBV19
CASSIGRGYEQYF
TGTGCCAGTAGTATAGGGCGAGGCTACGAGCAGTACTTC
>.|TRBJ2-3|.|14|TRBV13
CASSFNYPTDTQYF
TGTGCCAGCAGCTTTAACTACCCCACAGATACGCAGTATTTT
>.|TRBJ2-1|TRBD2|16|TRBV6-1
CASSEAGLAGANEQFF
TGTGCCAGCAGTGAAGCGGGACTAGCGGGGGCTAATGAGCAGTTCTTC
>.|TRBJ2-3|.|14|TRBV27
CASLPRLDGDTQYF
TGTGCCAGCCTTCCGAGACTAGACGGAGATACGCAGTATTTT
>.|TRBJ2-2|.|16|TRBV7-3
CASSFSVGRGTGELFF
TGTGCCAGCAGCTTTTCGGTGGGCAGGGGCACCGGGGAGCTGTTTTTT
>.|TRBJ1-1|TRBD1|15|TRBV6-1
CASSAQQGARTEAFF
TGTGCCAGCAGTGCCCAACAGGGGGCGCGGACTGAAGCTTTCTTT
>.|TRBJ2-3|.|16|TRBV7-2
CASSLLVGTSTDTQYF
TGTGCCAGCAGCCTCTTGGTGGGAACTAGCACAGATACGCAGTATTTT
>.|TRBJ1-4|.|18|TRBV7-8
CASSPDRTGLRRNEKLFF
TGTGCCAGCAGCCCGGATCGAACAGGGCTAAGGAGAAATGAAAAACTGTTTTTT
>.|TRBJ1-4|.|13|TRBV11-2
CASNSPPGEKLFF
TGTGCCAGCAACTCCCCACCCGGTGAAAAACTGTTTTTT
>.|TRBJ2-2|.|16|TRBV5-1
CASSLVASHNTGELFF
TGCGCCAGCAGCTTGGTAGCTAGCCATAACACCGGGGAGCTGTTTTTT
>.|TRBJ2-3|.|16|TRBV10-3
CAISEYEVSSTDTQYF
TGTGCCATCAGTGAGTACGAGGTATCTAGCACAGATACGCAGTATTTT
>.|TRBJ1-2|.|15|TRBV5-6
CASSLQGWTNYGYTF
TGTGCCAGCAGCTTACAAGGGTGGACTAACTATGGCTACACCTTC
>.|TRBJ1-2|.|15|TRBV6-1
CASRSPGTENYGYTF
TGTGCCAGCAGGTCCCCCGGGACGGAGAACTATGGCTACACCTTC